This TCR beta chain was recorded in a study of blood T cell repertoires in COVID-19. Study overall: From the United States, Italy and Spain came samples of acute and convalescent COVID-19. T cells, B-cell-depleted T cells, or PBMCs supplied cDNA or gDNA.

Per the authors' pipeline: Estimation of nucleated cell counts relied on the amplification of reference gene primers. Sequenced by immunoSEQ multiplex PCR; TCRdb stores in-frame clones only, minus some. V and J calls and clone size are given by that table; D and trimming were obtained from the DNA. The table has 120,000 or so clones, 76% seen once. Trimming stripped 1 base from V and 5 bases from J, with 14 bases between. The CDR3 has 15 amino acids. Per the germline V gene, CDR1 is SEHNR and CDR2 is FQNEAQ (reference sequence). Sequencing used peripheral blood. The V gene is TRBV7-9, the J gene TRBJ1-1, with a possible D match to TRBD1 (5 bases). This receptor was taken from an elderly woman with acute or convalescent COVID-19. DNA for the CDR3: TGTGCCAGCAGCTTAGGGGAGGAAGGGGCAACTGAAGCTTTCTTT. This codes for CASSLGEEGATEAFF.